The 15 T cell receptor beta chains in this list originate from one sample, sequenced in a study of identical twins. TCRdb called the 5' RACE reads again in MiXCR, with one record for every CDR3 protein. The sample gives fewer than 500,000 distinct CDR3 sequences, 13% to 15% of which show up once; around 0.98% is in the top ten. This sample also belongs to another study, concerning yellow fever vaccine responses in identical twins.

Sequencing was performed on CD4+ T cells sorted from blood. The receptors were sampled from a woman between 18 and 29 years old in good health.

The rearrangement links TRBV12-3 or TRBV12-4 to TRBJ2-1; 10 bases are a match to TRBD2. The CDR3 totals 15 residues. V dropped 6 bases and J dropped 1; count of bases not matched to a gene: 3. The CDR3 DNA follows: TGTGCCAGCAGCTTTAGCGGGAGGTCCTACAATGAGCAGTTCTTC. Translating it yields CASSFSGRSYNEQFF.

The rearrangement links TRBV21-1 to TRBJ2-3; the table gives TRBD2 as D, unverified against the DNA. TRBV21-1 is shown as a pseudogene. The CDR3 extends over 16 amino acids. This CDR3 is CASSRLGTPHTDTQYF. The CDR3 bases are TGTGCCAGCAGCAGACTCGGGACTCCCCACACAGATACGCAGTATTTT.

The chain is built from TRBV28 and TRBJ1-2; TRBD1 agrees at 7 bases. V was clipped by 4 bases and J by 8 bases; unmatched bases: 10. The CDR3 loop spans 14 amino acids. The germline V gene encodes CDR1 MDHEN and CDR2 SYDVKM. The chain's CDR3 is CASSSHRGFGGYTF. The CDR3, as DNA: TGTGCCAGCAGTTCCCACAGGGGTTTCGGGGGCTACACCTTC.

This clonotype was picked up a small number of times. With a much larger clone just one base away, this may be a read error. The V call is TRBV11-3, the J call TRBJ2-3; D gene ambiguous. The CDR3 extends over 12 amino acids. The V gene's germline CDR1 is SGHNT and CDR2 YENEEA. V lost 2 bases and J lost 5, with 5 bases in between. CDR3 region: CASSLNKDTQYF. CDR3 bases: TGTGCCAGCAGCTTAAACAAAGATACGCAGTATTTT.

The chain couples TRBV20-1 to TRBJ2-1; no clear D gene. V lost 0 bases and J lost 7, with 7 bases in between. The CDR3 sequence is 12 residues long. Per the germline V gene, CDR1 is DFQATT and CDR2 is SNEGSKA (reference sequence). CDR3 sequence: CSARDRVNEQFF. CDR3 in DNA: TGCAGTGCTAGAGATCGAGTTAATGAGCAGTTCTTC.

CDR3 region: CASSHRDFQETQYF. The CDR3 nucleotides read TGTGCCAGCAGCCACCGGGACTTCCAAGAGACCCAGTACTTC. The V and J genes are TRBV3-1 and TRBJ2-5; TRBD2 might be the D (6 bases). The CDR3 runs to 14 residues. Trimming took off 3 bases at V and 1 base at J, with 9 bases between the two ends. The germline CDR1 and CDR2 sequences are LGHDT and YNNKEL (reference sequence).

There are a few counts of this clonotype. J is TRBJ2-7 and V is TRBV7-9; tentative D call: TRBD1 (5 bases). Trimming removed 5 bases from V and 0 bases from J, with 14 bases in between. Germline V gene lookup returns CDR1 SEHNR and CDR2 FQNEAQ (reference sequence). The CDR3 runs to 15 residues. The DNA for the CDR3 is TGTGCCAGCAGCGCCGCGACAGTTCCCTCCTACGAGCAGTACTTC. Translated: CASSAATVPSYEQYF. The whole variable domain, remainder taken from reference TRBV7-9 and TRBJ2-7, is DTGVSQNPRHKITKRGQNVTFRCDPISEHNRLYWYRQTLGQGPEFLTYFQNEAQLEKSRLLSDRFSAERPKGSFSTLEIQRTEQGDSAMYLCASSAATVPSYEQYFGPGTRLTVT.

This clonotype was counted a few times. The V gene is TRBV2, the J gene TRBJ2-4; 7 bases agree with TRBD2. Germline CDR1 is SNHLY and CDR2 is FYNNEI. V lost 0 bases, J lost 5 bases, and 4 bases stayed unmatched. The CDR3 is 15 amino acids. The CDR3 region has the DNA TGTGCCAGCAGTGAAGCTGGGAGGGGTGAAAACATTCAGTACTTC. Residues: CASSEAGRGENIQYF.

This clonotype showed up just a few times. The CDR3 is CATSRKLDAYEQYF. Here the CDR3 DNA reads TGTGCCACCAGCAGAAAACTAGACGCCTACGAGCAGTACTTC. The chain employs TRBV15 and TRBJ2-7; TRBD2 might be the D (5 bases). The germline V gene has CDR1 LNHNV and CDR2 YYDKDF (reference sequence). With 2 bases removed from V and 2 bases from J, the gap between germline ends came to 10 bases. The CDR3 runs to 14 residues.

The chain has TRBV7-9 and TRBJ2-7; TRBD2 is a possible D gene (6 bases). Germline V gives CDR1 SEHNR, CDR2 FQNEAQ (reference sequence). This CDR3 is built from 15 residues. With 4 bases removed from V and 5 bases from J, the gap between germline ends came to 18 bases. CDR3 loop: CASSSGETGADEQYF. Here the CDR3 DNA reads TGTGCCAGCAGCTCCGGGGAAACGGGAGCGGACGAGCAGTACTTC.

This clonotype was found many times. V is TRBV6-5 and J is TRBJ2-5; D remains ambiguous. Germline V gene sequence: CDR1 MNHEY, CDR2 SVGAGI. With 7 bases removed from V and 4 bases from J, the gap between germline ends came to 10 bases. This CDR3 has 12 amino acids. Here the CDR3 reads CASTGWRETQYF. CDR3 sequence (DNA): TGTGCCAGCACCGGGTGGCGAGAGACCCAGTACTTC.

The chain is built from TRBV6-5 and TRBJ1-6; D gene uncertain. CDR3 size: 9 residues. Germline-derived CDR1 and CDR2 are MNHEY and SVGAGI. CDR3 sequence: CATGSPLHF. CDR3 coding DNA: TGTGCGACGGGTTCACCCCTCCACTTT.

This clonotype was detected a few times. The chain links TRBV10-3 to TRBJ2-2; D is perhaps TRBD2 (6 bases). V dropped 11 bases and J dropped 4 bases, with 20 bases sitting between them. This CDR3 spans 15 amino acids. From germline, CDR1 is ENHRY and CDR2 SYGVKD. The CDR3 bases are TGTGCCGTATCCCCTAGCGTGCGAGTCACCGGGGAGCTGTTTTTT. This gives the protein CAVSPSVRVTGELFF.

This clonotype was observed many times. V gene TRBV7-2 combines with J gene TRBJ2-3, with D uncertain. There are 15 residues in the CDR3. The germline gives CDR1 SGHTA, CDR2 FQGNSA. Trimming left V 0 bases short and J 1 base short, with 8 bases between. CDR3 nucleotides: TGTGCCAGCAGCTTAGCAACGCCTCGCACAGATACGCAGTATTTT. Amino acid sequence: CASSLATPRTDTQYF.

This clonotype was found a few times. This chain joins TRBV7-9 and TRBJ2-5; unclear D gene. This CDR3 spans 15 amino acids. The germline CDR1 and CDR2 sequences are SEHNR and FQNEAQ (reference sequence). V shed 2 bases and J shed 3 bases, with 13 bases lying between them. Written as DNA, the CDR3 is TGTGCCAGCAGCTTACAATCCAGCGATGAAGAGACCCAGTACTTC. Translation: CASSLQSSDEETQYF.